A selection of T cell receptor beta chains follows, all from one sample in a study of PD-1 blockade in classical Hodgkin lymphoma. Produced via immunoSEQ multiplex PCR; TCRdb's table is partial and in-frame only. Among 55,000 to 80,000 clones listed, about 92% were seen once. The source material was peripheral blood mononuclear cells (PBMCs), sampled at baseline. The receptors derive from a human donor with classical Hodgkin lymphoma. The CDR3 runs from the conserved cysteine through the conserved F or W. The order of the fields is J gene, D gene, clone size, CDR3 length, V gene, CDR3 DNA, CDR3 protein. A D gene is named only where the DNA matches it firmly. Some rows have no size entry. The others give once, few or many, or a class for an expanded clone.

j_gene: TRBJ2-7
d_gene: TRBD2
abundance: few
len: 16
v_gene: TRBV27
CDR3nt: TGTGCCAGCAGTACCGGGACTAGCGGGAGCTTGTACGAGCAGTACTTC
CDR3aa: CASSTGTSGSLYEQYF

j_gene: TRBJ2-3
d_gene: TRBD2
abundance: NA
len: 18
v_gene: TRBV5-1
CDR3nt: TGCGCCAGCAGCCGGACTAGCGGGAGGGCCGCGGCCACAGATACGCAGTATTTT
CDR3aa: CASSRTSGRAAATDTQYF

j_gene: TRBJ1-3
d_gene: TRBD1
abundance: NA
len: 17
v_gene: TRBV7-9
CDR3nt: TGTGCCAGCAGCTTAGCCGACAGGGTACGATCTGGAAACACCATATATTTT
CDR3aa: CASSLADRVRSGNTIYF

j_gene: TRBJ2-7
d_gene: TRBD2
abundance: NA
len: 16
v_gene: TRBV5-4
CDR3nt: TGTGCCAGCGGAAGAAGCGGGGGGGCCCTCACCTACGAGCAGTACTTC
CDR3aa: CASGRSGGALTYEQYF

j_gene: TRBJ2-7
d_gene: TRBD1
abundance: NA
len: 14
v_gene: TRBV5-1
CDR3nt: TGCGCCAGCAGCTCATCCGACAGGGCCTACGAGCAGTACTTC
CDR3aa: CASSSSDRAYEQYF

j_gene: TRBJ2-5
d_gene: TRBD2
abundance: few
len: 16
v_gene: TRBV5-1
CDR3nt: TGCGCCAGCAGCTTGGTTCTTAGCGGGGGCCAAGAGACCCAGTACTTC
CDR3aa: CASSLVLSGGQETQYF

j_gene: TRBJ2-1
d_gene: TRBD2
abundance: once
len: 16
v_gene: TRBV5-1
CDR3nt: TGCGCCAGCAGCTGGACTAGCGGGGGGGCCTACAATGAGCAGTTCTTC
CDR3aa: CASSWTSGGAYNEQFF

j_gene: TRBJ2-7
d_gene: TRBD2
abundance: NA
len: 15
v_gene: TRBV2
CDR3nt: TGTGCCAGCAGTGACATAGGGCGGGAGAACGACGAGCAGTACTTC
CDR3aa: CASSDIGRENDEQYF

j_gene: TRBJ2-1
d_gene: TRBD2
abundance: NA
len: 14
v_gene: TRBV6-5
CDR3nt: TGTGCCAGCATAGCAGGCGGGACTAGCGGGGGCGAGTTCTTC
CDR3aa: CASIAGGTSGGEFF

j_gene: TRBJ1-5
d_gene: NA
abundance: NA
len: 13
v_gene: TRBV18
CDR3nt: TGTGCCAGCTCGGAAGACGGCAATCAGCCCCAGCATTTT
CDR3aa: CASSEDGNQPQHF

j_gene: TRBJ1-5
d_gene: NA
abundance: few
len: 14
v_gene: TRBV7-9
CDR3nt: TGTGCCAGCAGCTCCCAGGGGTTTGGTCAGCCCCAGCATTTT
CDR3aa: CASSSQGFGQPQHF

j_gene: TRBJ2-1
d_gene: TRBD2
abundance: few
len: 17
v_gene: TRBV28
CDR3nt: TGTGCCACTACATCAGCGGGGGAGGTTAGATCCTACAATGAGCAGTTCTTC
CDR3aa: CATTSAGEVRSYNEQFF

j_gene: TRBJ1-1
d_gene: NA
abundance: NA
len: 13
v_gene: TRBV5-1
CDR3nt: TGCGCCAGCAGTTTAACAGGTCCCTTAGAAGCTTTCTTT
CDR3aa: CASSLTGPLEAFF

j_gene: TRBJ1-1
d_gene: TRBD1
abundance: NA
len: 14
v_gene: TRBV19
CDR3nt: TGTGCCAGTAGCAGACAGGGGTCCCCGCGGGAAGCTTTCTTT
CDR3aa: CASSRQGSPREAFF

j_gene: TRBJ1-3
d_gene: NA
abundance: NA
len: 14
v_gene: TRBV5-4
CDR3nt: TGTGCCAGCAGCTTGACAGCCTCTGGAAACACCATATATTTT
CDR3aa: CASSLTASGNTIYF

j_gene: TRBJ2-3
d_gene: NA
abundance: NA
len: 10
v_gene: TRBV6-1
CDR3nt: TGTGCCAGCAGTACATATACGCAGTATTTT
CDR3aa: CASSTYTQYF

j_gene: TRBJ2-5
d_gene: NA
abundance: NA
len: 18
v_gene: TRBV7-2
CDR3nt: TGTGCCAGCAGCTTAGCCGGGCTTAGCACCCCCCGGGGAGATGGCCAGTACTTC
CDR3aa: CASSLAGLSTPRGDGQYF

j_gene: TRBJ1-4
d_gene: NA
abundance: once
len: 16
v_gene: TRBV7-7
CDR3nt: TGTGCCAGCATCGGATACTCGGGGCCACTGGGTGAAAAACTGTTTTTT
CDR3aa: CASIGYSGPLGEKLFF

j_gene: TRBJ1-3
d_gene: NA
abundance: NA
len: 15
v_gene: TRBV7-6
CDR3nt: TGTGCCAGCAGCCCAGGGGTCAGTTCTGGAAACACCATATATTTT
CDR3aa: CASSPGVSSGNTIYF

j_gene: TRBJ2-7
d_gene: NA
abundance: once
len: 16
v_gene: TRBV21-1
CDR3nt: TGTGCCAGCAGCAATCCCCTCAGGGCCATCTCCTACGAGCAGTACTTC
CDR3aa: CASSNPLRAISYEQYF

j_gene: TRBJ2-1
d_gene: TRBD1
abundance: few
len: 15
v_gene: TRBV27
CDR3nt: TGTGCCAGCAGTCAGACAGGGCCCGGGTTCAATGAGCAGTTCTTC
CDR3aa: CASSQTGPGFNEQFF

j_gene: TRBJ1-5
d_gene: TRBD1
abundance: NA
len: 14
v_gene: TRBV6-1
CDR3nt: TGTGCCAGCAGCGTAGACAGGGGCAATCAGCCCCAGCATTTT
CDR3aa: CASSVDRGNQPQHF

j_gene: TRBJ1-5
d_gene: NA
abundance: NA
len: 15
v_gene: TRBV21-1
CDR3nt: TGTGCCAGCAGTTGCGGGCCCCCGGCAATGACCCCCCAGCATTTT
CDR3aa: CASSCGPPAMTPQHF

j_gene: TRBJ1-4
d_gene: TRBD1
abundance: NA
len: 14
v_gene: TRBV6-6
CDR3nt: TGTGCCAGCAGGACAGGGTCGGCTAATGAAAAACTGTTTTTT
CDR3aa: CASRTGSANEKLFF

j_gene: TRBJ2-2
d_gene: TRBD1
abundance: NA
len: 15
v_gene: TRBV29-1
CDR3nt: TGCAGCGTTGAAGTGGCAGGGGGCAATTCCGGGGAGCTGTTTTTT
CDR3aa: CSVEVAGGNSGELFF

j_gene: TRBJ1-5
d_gene: TRBD1
abundance: NA
len: 15
v_gene: TRBV7-6
CDR3nt: TGTGCCAGCAGCACGGGACAGGGGGTGGGTCAGCCCCAGCATTTT
CDR3aa: CASSTGQGVGQPQHF

j_gene: TRBJ2-1
d_gene: NA
abundance: NA
len: 11
v_gene: TRBV14
CDR3nt: TGTGCCAGCAGTCCCGGGGAGGAGCAGTTCTTC
CDR3aa: CASSPGEEQFF

j_gene: TRBJ1-6
d_gene: NA
abundance: NA
len: 14
v_gene: TRBV27
CDR3nt: TGTGCCAGCAGTTTAGACCGATTAAATTCACCCCTCCACTTT
CDR3aa: CASSLDRLNSPLHF

j_gene: TRBJ1-6
d_gene: NA
abundance: NA
len: 17
v_gene: TRBV19
CDR3nt: TGTGCCAGTAGTTCCAACCCCTACAGCTCCTATAATTCACCCCTCCACTTT
CDR3aa: CASSSNPYSSYNSPLHF

j_gene: TRBJ2-5
d_gene: TRBD2
abundance: NA
len: 16
v_gene: TRBV7-2
CDR3nt: TGTGCCAGCAGCTTACAAAGTCGGGAGGGCCAAGAGACCCAGTACTTC
CDR3aa: CASSLQSREGQETQYF

j_gene: TRBJ2-7
d_gene: NA
abundance: once
len: 15
v_gene: TRBV27
CDR3nt: TGTGCCAGCAGTTTTCTACTGGACTCCTCCTACGAGCAGTACTTC
CDR3aa: CASSFLLDSSYEQYF

j_gene: TRBJ1-2
d_gene: NA
abundance: once
len: 14
v_gene: TRBV29-1
CDR3nt: TGCAGCGTTATACCAGGATCTTCCAACTATGGCTACACCTTC
CDR3aa: CSVIPGSSNYGYTF

j_gene: TRBJ2-4
d_gene: NA
abundance: NA
len: 13
v_gene: TRBV27
CDR3nt: TGTGCCAGCAGTTGGAGAGCCAAAAACATTCAGTACTTC
CDR3aa: CASSWRAKNIQYF

j_gene: TRBJ2-5
d_gene: TRBD2
abundance: NA
len: 15
v_gene: TRBV7-9
CDR3nt: TGTGCCAGCAGCTTCAGGGCTAGCGGGGGAGAGACCCAGTACTTC
CDR3aa: CASSFRASGGETQYF

j_gene: TRBJ2-6
d_gene: NA
abundance: NA
len: 16
v_gene: TRBV5-1
CDR3nt: TGCGCCAGCAGCGGACGGCTCGTGGCTGGGGCCAACGTCCTGACTTTC
CDR3aa: CASSGRLVAGANVLTF

j_gene: TRBJ2-2
d_gene: TRBD1
abundance: NA
len: 18
v_gene: TRBV5-3
CDR3nt: TGTGCCAGAAGCTTGGACGCCTCGACAGGGACGAACACCGGGGAGCTGTTTTTT
CDR3aa: CARSLDASTGTNTGELFF

j_gene: TRBJ1-4
d_gene: NA
abundance: NA
len: 17
v_gene: TRBV9
CDR3nt: TGTGCCAGCAGCAACAGTATTGAGACAAGCATTAATGAAAAACTGTTTTTT
CDR3aa: CASSNSIETSINEKLFF

j_gene: TRBJ1-4
d_gene: NA
abundance: once
len: 13
v_gene: TRBV2
CDR3nt: TGTGCCAGCAGTGACGGACCCTTGGAAAAACTGTTTTTT
CDR3aa: CASSDGPLEKLFF

j_gene: TRBJ1-3
d_gene: NA
abundance: once
len: 17
v_gene: TRBV5-8
CDR3nt: TGTGCCAGCACCCCCGGGGACAATTTCCTCTCTGGAAACACCATATATTTT
CDR3aa: CASTPGDNFLSGNTIYF

j_gene: TRBJ1-2
d_gene: NA
abundance: NA
len: 14
v_gene: TRBV2
CDR3nt: TGTGCCAGCACCCAAATTAGCGACAGCTATGGCTACACCTTC
CDR3aa: CASTQISDSYGYTF

j_gene: TRBJ1-4
d_gene: NA
abundance: NA
len: 15
v_gene: TRBV15
CDR3nt: TGTGCCACCCTTCCCGGGACGGTCATGAATGAAAAACTGTTTTTT
CDR3aa: CATLPGTVMNEKLFF

j_gene: TRBJ1-1
d_gene: NA
abundance: NA
len: 12
v_gene: TRBV7-9
CDR3nt: TGTGCCAGCGACGGTCAGGGCACTGAAGCTTTCTTT
CDR3aa: CASDGQGTEAFF

j_gene: TRBJ1-5
d_gene: NA
abundance: few
len: 14
v_gene: TRBV6-1
CDR3nt: TGTGCCAGCAGTGAAGGGACACTCGGGCAGCCCCAGCATTTT
CDR3aa: CASSEGTLGQPQHF

j_gene: TRBJ2-3
d_gene: TRBD2
abundance: NA
len: 15
v_gene: TRBV28
CDR3nt: TGTGCCAGCCCCCCCTCTAGCGGGAGCCCAGATACGCAGTATTTT
CDR3aa: CASPPSSGSPDTQYF

j_gene: TRBJ2-7
d_gene: TRBD2
abundance: NA
len: 16
v_gene: TRBV5-1
CDR3nt: TGCGCCAGCAGGGAGGGTCGGGACTACCGCTCCTACGAGCAGTACTTC
CDR3aa: CASREGRDYRSYEQYF

j_gene: TRBJ2-7
d_gene: NA
abundance: NA
len: 14
v_gene: TRBV5-6
CDR3nt: TGTGCCAGCAGCTGGAGGACACTGGACTACGAGCAGTACTTC
CDR3aa: CASSWRTLDYEQYF

j_gene: TRBJ2-7
d_gene: TRBD2
abundance: NA
len: 15
v_gene: TRBV19
CDR3nt: TGTGCCAGTAGTATAGAACTAGCGGGTTCCTACGAGCAGTACTTC
CDR3aa: CASSIELAGSYEQYF

j_gene: TRBJ1-6
d_gene: TRBD1
abundance: NA
len: 14
v_gene: TRBV6-4
CDR3nt: TGTGCCAGCAGCGAATTAGGGGGACAGACGCCCCTCCACTTT
CDR3aa: CASSELGGQTPLHF

j_gene: TRBJ1-2
d_gene: NA
abundance: NA
len: 17
v_gene: TRBV5-1
CDR3nt: TGCGCCAGCAGTTTTGTATCAACAGGGAGTCTAGGCTATGGCTACACCTTC
CDR3aa: CASSFVSTGSLGYGYTF

j_gene: TRBJ2-6
d_gene: TRBD1
abundance: NA
len: 15
v_gene: TRBV29-1
CDR3nt: TGCAGCGTTGGGGACAGCCACTCTGGGGCCAACGTCCTGACTTTC
CDR3aa: CSVGDSHSGANVLTF

j_gene: TRBJ2-1
d_gene: TRBD2
abundance: NA
len: 15
v_gene: TRBV2
CDR3nt: TGTGCCAGCAGTGAAAGCGGGGGGACCTACAATGAGCAGTTCTTC
CDR3aa: CASSESGGTYNEQFF

j_gene: TRBJ2-3
d_gene: NA
abundance: NA
len: 12
v_gene: TRBV18
CDR3nt: TGTGCCAGCTCACCCGACACAGATACGCAGTATTTT
CDR3aa: CASSPDTDTQYF

j_gene: TRBJ1-2
d_gene: TRBD1
abundance: NA
len: 13
v_gene: TRBV6-7
CDR3nt: TGTGCCAGCAAGAACAGGGGGCAGAATGGCTACACCTTC
CDR3aa: CASKNRGQNGYTF

j_gene: TRBJ2-3
d_gene: TRBD1
abundance: NA
len: 15
v_gene: TRBV9
CDR3nt: TGTGCCAGCAGCGTAGGGGGACAGGGCACAGATACGCAGTATTTT
CDR3aa: CASSVGGQGTDTQYF

j_gene: TRBJ2-2
d_gene: NA
abundance: NA
len: 16
v_gene: TRBV6-5
CDR3nt: TGTGCCAGCAGTTACTCGACGGGCCGGAACACCGGGGAGCTGTTTTTT
CDR3aa: CASSYSTGRNTGELFF

j_gene: TRBJ1-4
d_gene: NA
abundance: once
len: 17
v_gene: TRBV4-1
CDR3nt: TGCGCCAGCAGCCAAGATTATATCGGGGGGGGGAACGAAAAACTGTTTTTT
CDR3aa: CASSQDYIGGGNEKLFF

j_gene: TRBJ1-2
d_gene: NA
abundance: NA
len: 16
v_gene: TRBV7-2
CDR3nt: TGTGCCAGCAGCTTAGACATTTCTTCGGGAGGCTATGGCTACACCTTC
CDR3aa: CASSLDISSGGYGYTF

j_gene: TRBJ2-5
d_gene: NA
abundance: NA
len: 14
v_gene: TRBV4-1
CDR3nt: TGCGCCAGCAGCCAAGGGGAGCTCGTTGGGACCCAGTACTTC
CDR3aa: CASSQGELVGTQYF

j_gene: TRBJ2-3
d_gene: TRBD2
abundance: NA
len: 14
v_gene: TRBV18
CDR3nt: TGTGCCAGCTCACTGGGACTAGCGACAGATACGCAGTATTTT
CDR3aa: CASSLGLATDTQYF